A single T cell receptor (beta chain) is shown here with its context. Antigen: not known. The data stem from a study of long-term antiretroviral therapy in people with HIV. For the study at large: Of all samples, the earliest predate the 2015 immediate-ART recommendation by about a decade.

At least two post-ART and at least one pre-ART PBMC sample were available for each donor. It was version v3.0 of the immunoSEQ assay that was run at survey level. The protocol was immunoSEQ multiplex PCR, while the TCRdb copy is restricted to in-frame clones and leaves out a portion. This sample has approximately 12,000 clones, with more than 75% found just once. The CDR3 sequence is 18 residues long. CDR1 SGDLS and CDR2 YYNGEE come from the germline V gene. Trimming shortened V by 0 bases and J by 1 base, and 19 bases separated the two germline ends. Study results and caveats: HIV repertoires had narrower CDR3 length ranges than controls.

The sequence came from a man aged 45-60 years with HIV. The rearrangement uses TRBV9 and TRBJ1-1; D gene ambiguous. Material: unsorted PBMCs, obtained just over 8 years after starting antiretroviral therapy. The CDR3 here is CASSVGIGGEARNTEAFF. The CDR3 DNA reads TGTGCCAGCAGCGTAGGTATCGGAGGAGAGGCTAGGAACACTGAAGCTTTCTTT. Combining the CDR3 with reference TRBV9 and TRBJ1-1 gives the whole variable domain DSGVTQTPKHLITATGQRVTLRCSPRSGDLSVYWYQQSLDQGLQFLIQYYNGEERAKGNILERFSAQQFPDLHSELNLSSLELGDSALYFCASSVGIGGEARNTEAFFGQGTRLTVV.